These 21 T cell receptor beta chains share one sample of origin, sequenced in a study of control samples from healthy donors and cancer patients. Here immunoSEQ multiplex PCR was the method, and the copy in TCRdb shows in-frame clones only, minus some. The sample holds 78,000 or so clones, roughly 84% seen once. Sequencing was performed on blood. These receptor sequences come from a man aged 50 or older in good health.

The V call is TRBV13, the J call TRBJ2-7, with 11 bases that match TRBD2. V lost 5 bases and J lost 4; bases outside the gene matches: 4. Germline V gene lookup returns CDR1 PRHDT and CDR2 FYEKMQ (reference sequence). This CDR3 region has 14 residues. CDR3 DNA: TGTGCCAGCAGCCTGGGGACTAGCGGTTACGAGCAGTACTTC. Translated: CASSLGTSGYEQYF.

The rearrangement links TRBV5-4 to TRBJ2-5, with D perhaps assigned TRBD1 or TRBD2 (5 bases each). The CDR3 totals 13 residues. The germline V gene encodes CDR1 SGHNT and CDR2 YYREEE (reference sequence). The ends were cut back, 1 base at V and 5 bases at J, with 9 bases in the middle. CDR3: CASSLLGRETQYF. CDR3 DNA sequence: TGTGCCAGCAGCTTGCTGGGACGCGAGACCCAGTACTTC.

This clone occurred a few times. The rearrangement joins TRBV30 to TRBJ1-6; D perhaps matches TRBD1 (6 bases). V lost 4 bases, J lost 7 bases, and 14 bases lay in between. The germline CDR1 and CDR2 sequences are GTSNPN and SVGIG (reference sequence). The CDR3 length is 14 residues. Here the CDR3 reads CAWNPGHRNSPLHF. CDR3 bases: TGTGCCTGGAACCCGGGACATCGGAATTCACCCCTCCACTTT.

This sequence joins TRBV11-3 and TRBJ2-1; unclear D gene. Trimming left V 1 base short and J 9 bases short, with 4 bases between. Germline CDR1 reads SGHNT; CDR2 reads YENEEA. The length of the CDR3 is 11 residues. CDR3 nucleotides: TGTGCCAGCAGCTTAGTAACTGAGCAGTTCTTC. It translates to CASSLVTEQFF. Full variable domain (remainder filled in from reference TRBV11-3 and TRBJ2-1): EAGVVQSPRYKIIEKKQPVAFWCNPISGHNTLYWYLQNLGQGPELLIRYENEEAVDDSQLPKDRFSAERLKGVDSTLKIQPAELGDSAVYLCASSLVTEQFFGPGTRLTVL.

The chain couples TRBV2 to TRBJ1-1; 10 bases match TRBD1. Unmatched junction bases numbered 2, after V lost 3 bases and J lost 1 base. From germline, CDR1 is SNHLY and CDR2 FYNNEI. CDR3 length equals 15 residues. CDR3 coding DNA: TGTGCCAGCAGTGATAGGACAGGGGGGAACACTGAAGCTTTCTTT. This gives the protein CASSDRTGGNTEAFF.

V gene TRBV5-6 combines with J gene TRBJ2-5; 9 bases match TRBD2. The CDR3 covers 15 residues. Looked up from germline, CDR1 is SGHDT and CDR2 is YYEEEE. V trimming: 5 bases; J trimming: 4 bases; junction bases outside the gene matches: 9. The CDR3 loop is CASRTSGRAGETQYF. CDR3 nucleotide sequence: TGTGCCAGCAGGACTAGCGGCCGTGCCGGAGAGACCCAGTACTTC.

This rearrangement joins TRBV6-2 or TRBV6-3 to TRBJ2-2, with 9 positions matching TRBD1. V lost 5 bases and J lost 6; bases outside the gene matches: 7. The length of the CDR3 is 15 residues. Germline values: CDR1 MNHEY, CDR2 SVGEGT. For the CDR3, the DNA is TGTGCCAGCAGTGTACCGGGACAGGGCTCCGGGGAGCTGTTTTTT. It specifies CASSVPGQGSGELFF.

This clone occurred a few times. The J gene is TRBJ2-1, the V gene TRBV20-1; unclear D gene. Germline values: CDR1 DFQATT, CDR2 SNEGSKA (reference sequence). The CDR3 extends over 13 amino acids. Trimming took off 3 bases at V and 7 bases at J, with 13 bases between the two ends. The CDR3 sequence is CSASGPKVNEQFF. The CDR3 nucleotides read TGCAGTGCTAGTGGGCCCAAGGTGAATGAGCAGTTCTTC.

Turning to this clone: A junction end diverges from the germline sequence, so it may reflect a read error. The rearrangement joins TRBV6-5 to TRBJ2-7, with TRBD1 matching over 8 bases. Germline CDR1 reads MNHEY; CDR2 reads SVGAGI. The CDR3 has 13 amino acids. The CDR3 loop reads CASRRQGSSEQYF. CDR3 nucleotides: TGTGCCAGCAGACGACAGGGGTCCTCCGAGCAGTACTTC.

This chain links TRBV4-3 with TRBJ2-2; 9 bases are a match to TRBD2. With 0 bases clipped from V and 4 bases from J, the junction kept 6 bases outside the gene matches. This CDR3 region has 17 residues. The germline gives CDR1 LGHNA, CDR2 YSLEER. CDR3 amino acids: CASSQDLRLAVTGELFF. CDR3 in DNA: TGCGCCAGCAGCCAAGACCTCAGACTAGCGGTCACCGGGGAGCTGTTTTTT.

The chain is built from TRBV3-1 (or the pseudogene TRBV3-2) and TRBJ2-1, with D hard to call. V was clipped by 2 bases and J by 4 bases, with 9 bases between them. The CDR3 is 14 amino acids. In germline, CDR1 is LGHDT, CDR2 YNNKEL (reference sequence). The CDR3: CASSQKMRYNEQFF. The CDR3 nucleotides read TGTGCCAGCAGCCAAAAGATGAGGTACAATGAGCAGTTCTTC.

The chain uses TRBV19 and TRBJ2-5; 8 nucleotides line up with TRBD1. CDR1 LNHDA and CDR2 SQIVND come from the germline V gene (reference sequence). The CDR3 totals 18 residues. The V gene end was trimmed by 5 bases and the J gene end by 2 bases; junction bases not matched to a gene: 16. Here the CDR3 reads CASSAHRSRDRIQETQYF. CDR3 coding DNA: TGTGCCAGTAGTGCTCACCGGTCCCGGGACAGGATACAAGAGACCCAGTACTTC.

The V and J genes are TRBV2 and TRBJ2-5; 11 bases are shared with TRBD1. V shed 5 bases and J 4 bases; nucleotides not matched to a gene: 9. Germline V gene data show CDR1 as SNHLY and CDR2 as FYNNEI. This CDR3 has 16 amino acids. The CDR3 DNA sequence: TGTGCCAGCAGTCCAATGGGACAGGGGGTGGGAGAGACCCAGTACTTC. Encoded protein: CASSPMGQGVGETQYF.

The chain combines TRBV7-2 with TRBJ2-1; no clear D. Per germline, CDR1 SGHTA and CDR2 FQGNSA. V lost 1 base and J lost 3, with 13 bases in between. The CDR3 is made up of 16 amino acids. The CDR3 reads CASSLVVTHYYNEQFF. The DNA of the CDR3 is TGTGCCAGCAGCTTAGTCGTGACACACTACTACAATGAGCAGTTCTTC.

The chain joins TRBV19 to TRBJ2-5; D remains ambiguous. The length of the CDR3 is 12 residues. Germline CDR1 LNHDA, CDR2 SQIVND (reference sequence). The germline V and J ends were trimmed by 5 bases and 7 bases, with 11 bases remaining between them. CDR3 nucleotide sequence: TGTGCCAGTAGTCCCAAATCGGGGACCCAGTACTTC. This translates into CASSPKSGTQYF. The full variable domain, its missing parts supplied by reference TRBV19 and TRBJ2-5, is DGGITQSPKYLFRKEGQNVTLSCEQNLNHDAMYWYRQDPGQGLRLIYYSQIVNDFQKGDIAEGYSVSREKKESFPLTVTSAQKNPTAFYLCASSPKSGTQYFGPGTRLLVL.

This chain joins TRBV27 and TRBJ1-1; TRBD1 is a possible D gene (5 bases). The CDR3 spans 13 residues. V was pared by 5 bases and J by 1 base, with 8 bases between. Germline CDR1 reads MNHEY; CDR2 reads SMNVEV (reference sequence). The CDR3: CASSRGTNTEAFF. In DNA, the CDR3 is TGTGCCAGCAGTCGCGGGACGAACACTGAAGCTTTCTTT.

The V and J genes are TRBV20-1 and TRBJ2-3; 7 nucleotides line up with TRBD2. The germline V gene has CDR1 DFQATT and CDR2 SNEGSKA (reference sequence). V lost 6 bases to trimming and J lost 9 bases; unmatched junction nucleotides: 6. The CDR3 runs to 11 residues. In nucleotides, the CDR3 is TGCAGTGCCCTTGCGGGAGAGACGCAGTATTTT. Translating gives CSALAGETQYF.

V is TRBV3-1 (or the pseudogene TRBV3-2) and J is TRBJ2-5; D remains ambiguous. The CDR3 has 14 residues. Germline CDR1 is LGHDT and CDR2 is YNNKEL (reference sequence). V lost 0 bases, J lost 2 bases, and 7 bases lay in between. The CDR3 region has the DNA TGTGCCAGCAGCCAAGATTTCGATCAAGAGACCCAGTACTTC. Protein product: CASSQDFDQETQYF.

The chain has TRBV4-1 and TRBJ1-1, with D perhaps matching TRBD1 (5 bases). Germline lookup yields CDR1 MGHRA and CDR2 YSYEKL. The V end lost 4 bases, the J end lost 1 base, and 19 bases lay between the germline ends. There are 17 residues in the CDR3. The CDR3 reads CASSLRWQGVGNTEAFF. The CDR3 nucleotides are TGCGCCAGCAGCCTGCGATGGCAGGGAGTGGGGAACACTGAAGCTTTCTTT.

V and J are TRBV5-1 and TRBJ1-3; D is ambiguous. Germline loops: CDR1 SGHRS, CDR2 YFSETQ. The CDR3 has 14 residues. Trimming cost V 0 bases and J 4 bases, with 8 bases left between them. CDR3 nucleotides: TGCGCCAGCAGCTTGGAGGGATCCGGAAACACCATATATTTT. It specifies CASSLEGSGNTIYF.

The CDR3 loop reads CASSSGWQNTEAFF. In DNA, the CDR3 is TGCGCCAGCAGCTCGGGATGGCAGAACACTGAAGCTTTCTTT. The chain has TRBV5-1 and TRBJ1-1; unclear D gene. The V end was cut by 3 bases, the J end by 1 base, with 10 bases between. The CDR3 is 14 residues long. Looked up from germline, CDR1 is SGHRS and CDR2 is YFSETQ.